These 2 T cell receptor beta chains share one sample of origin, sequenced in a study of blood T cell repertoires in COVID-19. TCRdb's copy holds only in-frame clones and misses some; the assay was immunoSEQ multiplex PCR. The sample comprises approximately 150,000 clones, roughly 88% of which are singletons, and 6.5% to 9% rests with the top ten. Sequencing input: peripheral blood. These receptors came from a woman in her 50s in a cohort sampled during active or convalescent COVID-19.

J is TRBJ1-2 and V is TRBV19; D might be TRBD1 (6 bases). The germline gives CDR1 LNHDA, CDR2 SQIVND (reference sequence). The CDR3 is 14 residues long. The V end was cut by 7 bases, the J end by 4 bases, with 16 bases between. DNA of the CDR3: TGTGCCAGTACCACACCACAGGGAATCTATGGCTACACCTTC. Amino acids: CASTTPQGIYGYTF.

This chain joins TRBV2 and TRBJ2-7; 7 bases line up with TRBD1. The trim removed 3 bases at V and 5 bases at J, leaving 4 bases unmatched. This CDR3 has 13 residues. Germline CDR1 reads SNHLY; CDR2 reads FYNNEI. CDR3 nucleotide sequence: TGTGCCAGCAGTGAGCAGGGGGTGAACGAGCAGTACTTC. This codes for CASSEQGVNEQYF. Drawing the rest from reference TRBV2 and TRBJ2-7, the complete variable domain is EPEVTQTPSHQVTQMGQEVILRCVPISNHLYFYWYRQILGQKVEFLVSFYNNEISEKSEIFDDQFSVERPDGSNFTLKIRSTKLEDSAMYFCASSEQGVNEQYFGPGTRLTVT.